The rows below give T cell receptor beta chains drawn from one sample of a study of blood T cell repertoires in COVID-19. Assay used: immunoSEQ multiplex PCR; TCRdb lists only in-frame clones, some missing. The sample shows fewer than 200,000 clones, around 82% of them seen only once. Sequencing was done on a sample of peripheral blood. All receptors come from an older woman who had recovered from COVID-19. Each CDR3 is given with its conserved first and last residue. A D gene is named only where the DNA matches it firmly. Where a row states a size, it is once, few, many or the class of an expanded clone; other rows omit it.

V gene,clone size,J gene,D gene,CDR3 DNA,CDR3 protein
TRBV27,once,TRBJ1-4,.,TGTGCCAGCCGGCGCGGGGCAACTAATGAAAAACTGTTTTTT,CASRRGATNEKLFF
TRBV18,once,TRBJ1-1,TRBD1,TGTGCCAGCACCCAGTCGGGACAGGGGTTTGAAGCTTTCTTT,CASTQSGQGFEAFF
TRBV10-3,few,TRBJ1-4,.,TGTGCCATCAGTGCCCTGGGGGGGGCTGTCGTAACTAATGAAAAACTGTTTTTT,CAISALGGAVVTNEKLFF
TRBV16,.,TRBJ2-3,.,TGTGCCAGCAGTCCAGGGAGCACAGATACGCAGTATTTT,CASSPGSTDTQYF
TRBV2,.,TRBJ1-1,.,TGTGCCAGCAGTGTCATGAGGGGGGGAGAGACTGAAGCTTTCTTT,CASSVMRGGETEAFF
TRBV18,once,TRBJ1-1,TRBD1,TGTGCCAGCTCGCAAACAGGGGGTGAAGGGAACACTGAAGCTTTCTTT,CASSQTGGEGNTEAFF
TRBV20-1,.,TRBJ1-1,.,TGCAGTGCTAGCGGAGGAAATGAAGCTTTCTTT,CSASGGNEAFF
TRBV6-5,.,TRBJ2-1,TRBD2,TGTGCCAGCAGTTACTCGTGGGGGGGTGTTGGCAATGAGCAGTTCTTC,CASSYSWGGVGNEQFF
TRBV7-3,.,TRBJ2-3,TRBD1,TGTGCCAGCAGCTTAACGGGACAGGGGGGTACGCAGTATTTT,CASSLTGQGGTQYF
TRBV5-4,.,TRBJ1-6,TRBD1,TGTGCCAGCAGCCCAAGACAGGGGCAAAATTCACCCCTCCACTTT,CASSPRQGQNSPLHF
TRBV5-4,.,TRBJ2-7,TRBD2,TGTGCCAGCAGCCCCGGACTAGCGGGGGCCTCCTACGAGCAGTACTTC,CASSPGLAGASYEQYF
TRBV5-1,.,TRBJ1-4,.,TGCGCCAGCAGCCAGGCCAGGGGAAGTGGGTTTAGTGAAAAACTGTTTTTT,CASSQARGSGFSEKLFF
TRBV20-1,.,TRBJ2-2,TRBD2,TGCAGTGCAAGTCCCTTTAGCGGGTTTCCCACCGGGGAGCTGTTTTTT,CSASPFSGFPTGELFF
TRBV10-3,once,TRBJ1-5,TRBD1,TGTGCCATCTGCACAGGGGTTGAGCAGCCCCAGCATTTT,CAICTGVEQPQHF
TRBV4-1,.,TRBJ2-7,TRBD1,TGCGCCAGCAGCCATGACAGGGGTTACGAGCAGTACTTC,CASSHDRGYEQYF
TRBV19,.,TRBJ2-2,TRBD1,TGTGCCAGTAGTATAGACCCCGACAGGGGGCGCACCGGGGAGCTGTTTTTT,CASSIDPDRGRTGELFF
TRBV18,few,TRBJ2-5,.,TGTGCCAGCTCACCACGCCCCCAGGAGACCCAGTACTTC,CASSPRPQETQYF
TRBV28,few,TRBJ1-5,TRBD1,TGTGCCAGCAGCTCAGACAGGGCCCAGGGTCAGCCCCAGCATTTT,CASSSDRAQGQPQHF
TRBV28,.,TRBJ1-5,.,TGTGCCAGCAGTCTACTTGACAGGACCCAGCCCCAGCATTTT,CASSLLDRTQPQHF
TRBV2,.,TRBJ2-7,.,TGTGCCAGCGGTGGGGGCAGGGTCCCCTACGAGCAGTACTTC,CASGGGRVPYEQYF
TRBV30,.,TRBJ2-7,.,TGTGCCTGGTCCGGGGTGGAGGACGAGCAGTACTTC,CAWSGVEDEQYF
TRBV6-6,.,TRBJ2-7,.,TGTGCCACCCTATCCCCCGTCGACGAGCAGTACTTC,CATLSPVDEQYF
TRBV7-9,.,TRBJ1-4,.,TGTGCCAGCAGCTTAGTTTTCGCGGGGGAAAAACTGTTTTTT,CASSLVFAGEKLFF
TRBV5-4,.,TRBJ1-3,TRBD1,TGTGCCAGCAGCTTGGGAAACAGGGGGCGCCTGGGTGGAAACACCATATATTTT,CASSLGNRGRLGGNTIYF
TRBV18,.,TRBJ2-3,TRBD1,TGTGCCAGCTCACCCGGTCAGGGGGCCGATACGCAGTATTTT,CASSPGQGADTQYF
TRBV19,.,TRBJ1-2,.,TGTGCCAGTAGCCCCATTGGGGGGGGCCGCCCTAGGGACTATGGCTACACCTTC,CASSPIGGGRPRDYGYTF
TRBV9,.,TRBJ1-1,.,TGTGCCAGCAGCCCCGACTTCGGGAACACTGAAGCTTTCTTT,CASSPDFGNTEAFF
TRBV9,.,TRBJ1-1,.,TGTGCCAGCAGTCAAATGGCACAGAACACTGAAGCTTTCTTT,CASSQMAQNTEAFF
TRBV9,.,TRBJ2-1,.,TGTGCCAGCACCTCGGGTAGCGGACTCTACAATGAGCAGTTCTTC,CASTSGSGLYNEQFF
TRBV6-5,.,TRBJ1-2,TRBD1,TGTGCCAGCAGTCTTACCCAGGGGGATGGCTACACCTTC,CASSLTQGDGYTF
TRBV28,.,TRBJ1-2,TRBD1,TGTGCCAGCAGTCCCGGGACAGGCGATAACTATGGCTACACCTTC,CASSPGTGDNYGYTF